This note documents a single T cell receptor (beta chain) sequence. Other DNA sequences of this sample code for an identical CDR3. This specimen belongs to a study of blood T cell repertoires in COVID-19. This CDR3 is 15 amino acids long. CDR1 and CDR2 (germline): MNHEY, SMNVEV (reference sequence). The V gene end was trimmed by 4 bases and the J gene end by 3 bases; junction bases not matched to a gene: 4. Participants' reported clinical history set cohort assignment. Per the authors' pipeline: Scientists estimated how many nucleated cells there were by amplifying reference gene primers. The table came from immunoSEQ multiplex PCR; TCRdb's copy has only in-frame clones and leaves some out. That table supplies the V and J calls and clone size; D and trimming were determined from the DNA. The table lists 250,000 to 350,000 clones, about nine tenths of them singletons.

Material for sequencing was PBMCs or T cells enriched from blood (not recorded which). The chain carries TRBV27 and TRBJ1-5; TRBD1 matches at 9 bases. The TCR comes from a woman between 18 and 29 years old who had recovered from COVID-19. CDR3 in DNA: TGTGCCAGCAGTTCGGGACAGGGTGACAATCAGCCCCAGCATTTT. This encodes CASSSGQGDNQPQHF.